A selection of T cell receptor beta chains follows, all from one sample in a study of control samples from healthy donors and cancer patients. The table came from immunoSEQ multiplex PCR; TCRdb's copy has only in-frame clones and leaves some out. The sample has about 110,000 clones, 88% seen once. Sequenced: PBMCs. The receptor set was obtained from a woman in her sixties with lung cancer. The CDR3 runs from the conserved cysteine through the conserved F or W. Each record gives: D gene, clone size, J gene, V gene, CDR3 protein, CDR3 DNA. D genes are given only for firm matches. Expanded clones get a size class; other rows say once, few or many, or leave the size out.

TRBD1 | . | TRBJ1-2 | TRBV6-5 | CASSSLATGVYGYTF | TGTGCCAGCAGTTCTCTCGCGACAGGGGTCTATGGCTACACCTTC
TRBD1 | . | TRBJ1-2 | TRBV6-5 | CASKRDRGSGYTF | TGTGCCAGCAAGAGGGACAGGGGATCTGGCTACACCTTC
TRBD2 | . | TRBJ2-7 | TRBV2 | CASSEGGLAGHEQYF | TGTGCCAGCAGTGAAGGAGGACTAGCCGGCCACGAGCAGTACTTC
TRBD1 | . | TRBJ2-1 | TRBV11-3 | CASSLGTGIGALYNEQFF | TGTGCCAGCAGCCTGGGGACAGGGATCGGGGCCCTTTACAATGAGCAGTTCTTC
TRBD1 | . | TRBJ1-1 | TRBV5-1 | CASSLQGASGGNTEAFF | TGCGCCAGCAGCTTGCAGGGGGCAAGCGGTGGGAACACTGAAGCTTTCTTT
. | . | TRBJ2-2 | TRBV7-3 | CASSLYGTLNTGELFF | TGTGCCAGCAGCTTATATGGGACTTTAAACACCGGGGAGCTGTTTTTT
TRBD2 | . | TRBJ2-5 | TRBV7-9 | CASSPGLNSETQYF | TGTGCCAGCAGCCCGGGACTAAACTCAGAGACCCAGTACTTC
. | once | TRBJ1-1 | TRBV5-4 | CASSYDRGKTEAFF | TGTGCCAGCAGCTACGACAGAGGAAAAACTGAAGCTTTCTTT
TRBD1 | . | TRBJ2-1 | TRBV20-1 | CSASFLGGPSSYNEQFF | TGCAGTGCTAGTTTCCTAGGGGGCCCTAGCTCCTACAATGAGCAGTTCTTC
TRBD1 | . | TRBJ1-2 | TRBV19 | CASSVTGGYGYGYTF | TGTGCCAGTAGTGTTACAGGGGGCTACGGCTATGGCTACACCTTC
. | . | TRBJ2-1 | TRBV24-1 | CATSGTGWGEQFF | TGTGCCACCAGTGGAACAGGGTGGGGTGAGCAGTTCTTC
. | . | TRBJ1-1 | TRBV7-3 | CASSSTIDTEAFF | TGTGCCAGCAGCTCCACGATAGACACTGAAGCTTTCTTT
. | . | TRBJ1-6 | TRBV3-1/TRBV3-2 | CASSREAGYNSPLHF | TGTGCCAGCAGCCGAGAGGCGGGCTATAATTCACCCCTCCACTTT
TRBD1 | . | TRBJ2-1 | TRBV3-1/TRBV3-2 | CASSHESLTGGSWFF | TGTGCCAGCAGCCACGAAAGTTTAACAGGGGGCTCGTGGTTCTTC
. | . | TRBJ2-5 | TRBV7-9 | CASSLDQGGSQETQYF | TGTGCCAGCAGCTTAGATCAGGGAGGAAGCCAAGAGACCCAGTACTTC
. | . | TRBJ1-4 | TRBV24-1 | CATSDSQGATNEKLFF | TGTGCCACCAGTGATTCCCAGGGTGCAACTAATGAAAAACTGTTTTTT